These T cell receptor beta chains were read from a single sample in a study of blood T cell repertoires in COVID-19. Method: immunoSEQ multiplex PCR; TCRdb's copy keeps in-frame clones and lacks some. The sample contains about 140,000 clones, roughly 87% of which appear only once. Sequencing used peripheral blood. The source of these receptors is a woman in her forties or fifties with acute or convalescent COVID-19. Each CDR3 is given with its conserved first and last residue. The D gene is left open where the match is weak. A clone size is listed for some rows: how often the clone was seen (once, few, many), or a class if it is expanded.

V,length,D,J,size,DNA,CDR3
TRBV12-3/TRBV12-4,11,NA,TRBJ1-1,NA,TGTGCCAGCAGTTTTGACAGTGAAGCTTTCTTT,CASSFDSEAFF
TRBV6-5,14,NA,TRBJ1-1,few,TGTGCCAGCAGCTACGCCGGGGTGAACACTGAAGCTTTCTTT,CASSYAGVNTEAFF
TRBV2,14,NA,TRBJ1-6,few,TGTGCCAGCAGTGAAGCGGGGGGAAGGTCACCCCTCCACTTT,CASSEAGGRSPLHF
TRBV6-5,14,NA,TRBJ2-5,NA,TGTGCCAGCAGTCCAACAGGGTTCAGGGAGACCCAGTACTTC,CASSPTGFRETQYF
TRBV6-1,16,TRBD2,TRBJ2-7,NA,TGTGCCAGCCGTGGGCTAGCGGGGGCCCCCCCCTACGAGCAGTACTTC,CASRGLAGAPPYEQYF
TRBV19,14,TRBD2,TRBJ2-4,NA,TGTGCCAGTACTATAGCGGGAGTTCAAAACATTCAGTACTTC,CASTIAGVQNIQYF
TRBV28,14,TRBD1,TRBJ1-6,NA,TGTGCCAGCAGCCAAAGGGGGCAGGGCTCACCCCTCCACTTT,CASSQRGQGSPLHF
TRBV19,15,NA,TRBJ2-3,once,TGTGCCAGTAGTATTAGCGGTTTTAGCACAGATACGCAGTATTTT,CASSISGFSTDTQYF
TRBV15,15,NA,TRBJ2-7,NA,TGTGCCACCAGCAGAGATTCGGGTGTCCCCTACGAGCAGTACTTC,CATSRDSGVPYEQYF
TRBV9,15,TRBD1,TRBJ2-1,NA,TGTGCCAGCAGCGTAGGGGGACAGGACGGCAATGAGCAGTTCTTC,CASSVGGQDGNEQFF
TRBV7-3,17,TRBD1,TRBJ2-7,NA,TGTGCCAGCAGCGTTAAGGTTCGCGGGACAGGGCACCGCGAGCAGTACTTC,CASSVKVRGTGHREQYF
TRBV20-1,14,TRBD1,TRBJ1-2,NA,TGCAGTGCTAGTAATGACAGGGACCCCCATGGCTACACCTTC,CSASNDRDPHGYTF
TRBV20-1,15,TRBD1,TRBJ1-1,NA,TGCAGTGCTAGTGCGGGGACAGGGACGTTCACTGAAGCTTTCTTT,CSASAGTGTFTEAFF
TRBV5-1,16,TRBD1,TRBJ1-3,NA,TGCGCCAGCAGCATCCGCCAGACAGGGAGTGGAAACACCATATATTTT,CASSIRQTGSGNTIYF
TRBV9,16,TRBD1,TRBJ2-2,NA,TGTGCCAGCAGCGAGGGACAGGGGAGGTATTCCGGGGAGCTGTTTTTT,CASSEGQGRYSGELFF
TRBV24-1,17,TRBD1,TRBJ2-3,few,TGTGCCACCAGTGATTTGCTGGGGACAGCTAGCACAGATACGCAGTATTTT,CATSDLLGTASTDTQYF
TRBV3-1/TRBV3-2,15,TRBD2,TRBJ2-3,NA,TGTGCCAGCAGCCAACTAGCGGGGCCCAGACATACGCAGTATTTT,CASSQLAGPRHTQYF
TRBV7-9,15,NA,TRBJ2-3,NA,TGTGCCAGCAGTCCGGGATCCCCTTACACAGATACGCAGTATTTT,CASSPGSPYTDTQYF
TRBV18,14,NA,TRBJ2-1,NA,TGTGCCAGCTCACCGATCGACACCAACAATGAGCAGTTCTTC,CASSPIDTNNEQFF
TRBV28,14,TRBD1,TRBJ1-6,NA,TGTGCCAGCAGGCTCGGACAGGAGGCTTCACCCCTCCACTTT,CASRLGQEASPLHF
TRBV27,14,NA,TRBJ1-1,once,TGTGCCAGCAGTTTGGTACAGATGAACACTGAAGCTTTCTTT,CASSLVQMNTEAFF
TRBV11-3,14,NA,TRBJ2-3,once,TGTGCCAGCAGCTTGGCGGCTAGCACAGATACGCAGTATTTT,CASSLAASTDTQYF
TRBV30,15,TRBD2,TRBJ2-3,NA,TGTGCCTGGAGTCCCGGGGGAGGGAAATCAGATACGCAGTATTTT,CAWSPGGGKSDTQYF
TRBV20-1,13,TRBD2,TRBJ2-7,NA,TGCAGTGCTAGTACGGGAGGCGACTACGAGCAGTACTTC,CSASTGGDYEQYF
TRBV2,13,NA,TRBJ2-3,few,TGTGCCAGTGCTACAGGTTTTACAGATACGCAGTATTTT,CASATGFTDTQYF
TRBV27,13,TRBD1,TRBJ1-2,NA,TGTGCCAGCAGCTACGGACAGGGTAATGGCTACACCTTC,CASSYGQGNGYTF
TRBV19,15,TRBD2,TRBJ2-1,NA,TGTGCCAGTAGTATATCAAGCGGGGGGGTCAATGAGCAGTTCTTC,CASSISSGGVNEQFF
TRBV5-5,15,NA,TRBJ2-7,NA,TGTGCCAGCAGCCTGGACCAGTTTTTACCCTACGAGCAGTACTTC,CASSLDQFLPYEQYF
TRBV5-4,14,NA,TRBJ1-1,once,TGTGCCAGCAGCTTGGACAGGGCGAACACTGAAGCTTTCTTT,CASSLDRANTEAFF
TRBV5-1,17,TRBD2,TRBJ2-7,NA,TGCGCCAGCAGCTTGTGGCTAGCGGGGGGACGCTCCTACGAGCAGTACTTC,CASSLWLAGGRSYEQYF